This T cell receptor beta chain was sequenced during a study of OX40 agonist ivuxolimab in advanced cancers. About the full investigation: The costimulatory receptor OX40 (CD134) was targeted by ivuxolimab, a fully human IgG2 agonistic monoclonal antibody. Peripheral TCRbeta sequencing was intended to test whether TCR sequence diversity was altered and clonal T-cell expansion was caused by ivuxolimab. Partial responses occurred in three dose-escalation patients, of whom one had hepatocellular carcinoma and two had cutaneous melanoma. A male proportion of 75% to 85% and a mean age of 60 years, ranging from 23 to 79, were recorded for the dose-escalation cohort. Of the approximately 53 patients in dose escalation, 19 had hepatocellular carcinoma, approximately 15 had melanoma, 9 had renal cell carcinoma and 9 had head and neck cancer. The paper reports the monotherapy dose-escalation portion (N of about 54 patients) of the phase I ivuxolimab trial. Intravenous ivuxolimab was administered to patients every 2 weeks at six dose levels: 0.01, 0.1, 0.3, 1.5, 3 and 10 mg/kg. Prior anti-PD-1, anti-PD-L1 or anti-CTLA-4 therapy was permitted, and approximately 39% of dose-escalation patients had received checkpoint inhibitors. Paper-wide results and their limitations: After ivuxolimab, more expanded clones were found on average in CD8+ T cells than in CD4+ T cells. The antigen specificity of the clonally expanded peripheral T cells was not determined. At doses of 0.1 to 3.0 mg/kg, clonal expansion of both CD4+ and CD8+ blood T cells was observed from baseline to week 6. In partial responders in the 0.1-3.0 mg/kg groups, normalized peripheral clonal expansion was found to be among the lowest, especially among CD8+ T cells. Low levels of normalized T-cell clonal expansion were also seen in some patients who did not respond.

As concerns this clone: Its antigen has not been determined. Base qualities are not provided; no much larger clone lies one nucleotide away.

Genomic DNA was isolated from the sorted cells so that the TCRbeta CDR3 region could be sequenced. The immunoSEQ Assay was used to sequence the TCRbeta CDR3 regions. Imported from immuneACCESS, the table was reduced by TCRdb to in-frame sequences with V and J called. These copies leave out some clones; in studies compared against another copy, an unresolved V gene accounts for under half, and the cause of the remainder is not known. The sample table contains tens of thousands of clones; only one count was recorded for roughly 90% of them. Of the sample, 0.25% to 0.35% is held by the ten largest clones. The trial excluded patients who had a history of autoimmune disease or were on systemic immunosuppression. Peripheral blood for TCR sequencing was drawn from every dose cohort at baseline, at cycle 4 day 1 and at cycle 7 day 1. Samples came from an open-label, multicenter, first-in-human phase I dose-escalation trial of ivuxolimab. Adults with locally advanced or metastatic melanoma, renal cell carcinoma, hepatocellular carcinoma or head and neck squamous cell carcinoma were enrolled in the trial. CD4+ and CD8+ T cells were sorted separately from peripheral blood before TCR sequencing.

This clonotype was obtained from an adult with an advanced solid tumor such as melanoma, head and neck, liver or kidney cancer. Specimen: CD4+ or CD8+ T cells sorted from blood, collected in a trial of the OX40 agonist ivuxolimab.

The DNA sequence is given as TGTGCCAGCACACAGGGGTGCAATCAGCCCCAGCATTTT. This is translated as CASTQGCNQPQHF. The sequence joins TRBV7-4 to TRBJ1-5; TRBD1 fits 7 bases in the junction. Including cysteine and phenylalanine, the CDR3 has 13 amino acids. Just CDR3 DNA is preserved here, 39 bases in frame from base 1. The germline V gene sets CDR1 to SGHVT and CDR2 to SQSDAQ. Here V drops 7 bases and J drops 2 bases, and the junction holds 2 bases not matched to any gene.